This TCR beta chain was profiled in a study of graft-versus-host responses after intestinal transplantation. In regard to this clone: What it binds is not known.

Points from the study as a whole: Recipient marrow held GvH clones, some first seen in ileum or blood.

Profiling relied on immunoSEQ multiplex PCR, and the TCRdb table lists in-frame clones only, not all of them. Here the sample spans 55,000 to 70,000 clones, around 91% being singletons. V lost 0 bases, J lost 2 bases, and 11 bases lay in between. This CDR3 is 15 amino acids long. Germline CDR1 and CDR2: MNHEY and SVGAGI. The clonotype comes from a human patient who received an intestinal transplant, so some T cells may come from the graft donor. This chain joins TRBV6-5 and TRBJ2-7; D gene ambiguous. The sample here was PBMCs, taken roughly 120 days after intestinal transplantation. The CDR3 bases are TGTGCCAGCAGTTACTCGAATGACCCTACCTACGAGCAGTACTTC. It specifies CASSYSNDPTYEQYF.